These 5 T cell receptor beta chains were all obtained from the same sample, sequenced in a study of Graves' ophthalmopathy and Graves' hyperthyroidism. Scientists amplified the TCR beta CDR3 regions from RNA transcripts. After a first-round RT-PCR with HTBI primers, a second-round multiplex PCR was run. TCRdb re-called the multiplex PCR reads through MiXCR, storing one row per CDR3 protein. The sample records 620,000 or so distinct CDR3 sequences, 20% to 25% being singletons. Sequences were obtained from peripheral blood. These receptors originate from a woman younger than 30 with stable Graves' hyperthyroidism. Some clones in this sample may be carry-over from other donors' samples.

This clonotype appeared many times. The J gene is TRBJ1-2, the V gene TRBV28; 7 nucleotides agree with TRBD1. CDR3 size: 17 residues. The ends lost 5 bases at V and 3 bases at J; junction bases unmatched: 15. Germline CDR1 and CDR2: MDHEN and SYDVKM. CDR3 nucleotides: TGTGCCAGCAGTCCCACCATAGGGGGCGACGGATACTATGGCTACACCTTC. Translating gives CASSPTIGGDGYYGYTF.

The rearrangement uses TRBV6-5 and TRBJ1-2, with no clear D. The length of the CDR3 is 14 residues. Germline loops: CDR1 MNHEY, CDR2 SVGAGI. Trimming took off 2 bases at V and 3 bases at J, with 10 bases between the two ends. CDR3 sequence (DNA): TGTGCCAGCAGTTACCCTACCAAGGACTATGGCTACACCTTC. Translation: CASSYPTKDYGYTF.

This clonotype was observed many times. The chain combines TRBV28 with TRBJ1-2, with a weak D call TRBD1 (5 bases). This CDR3 has 13 residues. V lost 6 bases and J lost 7, with 15 bases in between. The germline CDR1 and CDR2 sequences are MDHEN and SYDVKM. The CDR3 sequence: CASSSQGGLGYTF. The CDR3 coding sequence is TGTGCCAGCAGCAGTCAGGGTGGCCTTGGCTACACCTTC.

J is TRBJ2-2 and V is TRBV11-3; D might be TRBD2 (5 bases). This CDR3 has 14 amino acids. Per germline, CDR1 SGHNT and CDR2 YENEEA. Trimming pared 8 bases from V and 6 bases from J, leaving 16 bases between. The CDR3 DNA reads as TGTGCCAGCTCCTCAACTCCAGCGGCCGGGGAGCTGTTTTTT. Its translation: CASSSTPAAGELFF.

This clonotype was seen only a few times. The V call is TRBV2, the J call TRBJ1-1; D gene uncertain. The CDR3 consists of 12 residues. Germline loops: CDR1 SNHLY, CDR2 FYNNEI. V was cut by 7 bases and J by 5 bases, with 11 bases left in between. The CDR3 region has the DNA TGTGCCAGCACTGTGGTTGGGACTGAAGCTTTCTTT. Encoded protein: CASTVVGTEAFF.